The clone carrying this T cell receptor (beta chain) was counted a few times. PCR was performed using 60 Vbeta and 13 Jbeta primers. TCRdb keeps only in-frame clones here, not all; method: immunoSEQ multiplex PCR. This sample carries about 96,000 clones, 65% to 85% of them seen once, and the ten largest clones take 2.5% to 3.5%. The sample is drawn from a study of cytomegalovirus exposure and HLA in healthy donors. V was pared by 5 bases and J by 1 base, with 11 bases between. There are 15 residues in the CDR3. Germline CDR1 and CDR2: SGHTA and FQGNSA. This chain links TRBV7-2 with TRBJ1-4; D gene unclear. The receptor was derived from a female donor in good health and CMV-seropositive. The material sequenced was PBMCs. The CDR3 here is CASSPQVVTNEKLFF. The DNA for the CDR3 is TGTGCCAGCAGCCCCCAGGTTGTAACTAATGAAAAACTGTTTTTT.